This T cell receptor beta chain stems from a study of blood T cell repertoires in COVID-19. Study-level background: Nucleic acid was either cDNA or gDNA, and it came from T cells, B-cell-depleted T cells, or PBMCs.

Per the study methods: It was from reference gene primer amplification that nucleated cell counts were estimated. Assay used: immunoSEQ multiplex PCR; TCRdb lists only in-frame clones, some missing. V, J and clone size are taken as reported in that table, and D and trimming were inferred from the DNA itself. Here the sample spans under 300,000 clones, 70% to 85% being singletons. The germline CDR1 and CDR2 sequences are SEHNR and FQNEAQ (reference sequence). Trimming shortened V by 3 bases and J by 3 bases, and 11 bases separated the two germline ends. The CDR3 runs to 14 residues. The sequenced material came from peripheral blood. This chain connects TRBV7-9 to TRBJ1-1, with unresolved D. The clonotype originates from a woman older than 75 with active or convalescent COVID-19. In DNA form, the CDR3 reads TGTGCCAGCAGCTTGGCCGGGAGAGACACTGAAGCTTTCTTT. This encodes CASSLAGRDTEAFF.